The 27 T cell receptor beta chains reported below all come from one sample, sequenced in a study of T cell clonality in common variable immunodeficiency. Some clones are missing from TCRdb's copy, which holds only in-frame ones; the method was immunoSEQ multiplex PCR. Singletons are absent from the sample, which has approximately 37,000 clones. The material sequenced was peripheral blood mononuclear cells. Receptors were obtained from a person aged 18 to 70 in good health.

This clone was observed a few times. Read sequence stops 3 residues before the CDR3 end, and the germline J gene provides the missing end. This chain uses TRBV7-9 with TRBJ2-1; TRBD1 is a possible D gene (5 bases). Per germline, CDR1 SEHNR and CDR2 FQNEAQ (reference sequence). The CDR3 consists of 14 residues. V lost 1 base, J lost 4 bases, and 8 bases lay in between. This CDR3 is CASSLGGRYNEQFF. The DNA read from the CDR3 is TGTGCCAGCAGCTTAGGGGGCCGTTACAATGAG. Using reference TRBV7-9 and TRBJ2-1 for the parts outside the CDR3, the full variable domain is DTGVSQNPRHKITKRGQNVTFRCDPISEHNRLYWYRQTLGQGPEFLTYFQNEAQLEKSRLLSDRFSAERPKGSFSTLEIQRTEQGDSAMYLCASSLGGRYNEQFFGPGTRLTVL.

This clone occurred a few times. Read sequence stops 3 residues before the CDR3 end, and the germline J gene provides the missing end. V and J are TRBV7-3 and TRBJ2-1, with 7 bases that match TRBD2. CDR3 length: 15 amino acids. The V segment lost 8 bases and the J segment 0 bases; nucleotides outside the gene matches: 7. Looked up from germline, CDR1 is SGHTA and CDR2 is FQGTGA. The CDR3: CASGSSSGSYNEQFF. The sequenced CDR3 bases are TGTGCCAGCGGCTCGTCTAGCGGCTCCTACAATGAG.

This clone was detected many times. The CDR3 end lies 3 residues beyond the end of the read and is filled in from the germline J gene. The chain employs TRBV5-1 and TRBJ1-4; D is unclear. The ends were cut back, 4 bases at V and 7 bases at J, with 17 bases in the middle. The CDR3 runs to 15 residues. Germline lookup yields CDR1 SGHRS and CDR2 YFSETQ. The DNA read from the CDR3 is TGCGCCAGCAGCCCGACGGCCCTTGAGGGTGAAAAA. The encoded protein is CASSPTALEGEK. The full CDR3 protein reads CASSPTALEGEKLFF.

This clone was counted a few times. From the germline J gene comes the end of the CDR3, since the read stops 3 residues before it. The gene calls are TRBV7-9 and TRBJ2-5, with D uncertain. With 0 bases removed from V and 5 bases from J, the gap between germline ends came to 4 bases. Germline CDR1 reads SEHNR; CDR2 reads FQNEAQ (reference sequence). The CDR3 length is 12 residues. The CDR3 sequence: CASSLALETQYF. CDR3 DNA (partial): TGTGCCAGCAGCTTAGCCCTCGAGACC. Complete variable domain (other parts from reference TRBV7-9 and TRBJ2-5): DTGVSQNPRHKITKRGQNVTFRCDPISEHNRLYWYRQTLGQGPEFLTYFQNEAQLEKSRLLSDRFSAERPKGSFSTLEIQRTEQGDSAMYLCASSLALETQYFGPGTRLLVL.

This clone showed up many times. This CDR3 is CASSLYRGQNQPQHF. Partial CDR3 DNA: TGTGCCAGCAGTTTGTACAGGGGGCAGAATCAGCCC. The V call is TRBV28, the J call TRBJ1-5, with 9 bases that match TRBD1. The sequence runs out 3 residues before the end of the CDR3; the remainder is reconstructed from the germline J gene. This CDR3 contains 15 residues. V was pared by 3 bases and J by 4 bases, with 4 bases of the junction left unmatched. Germline V CDR1 and CDR2: MDHEN, SYDVKM.

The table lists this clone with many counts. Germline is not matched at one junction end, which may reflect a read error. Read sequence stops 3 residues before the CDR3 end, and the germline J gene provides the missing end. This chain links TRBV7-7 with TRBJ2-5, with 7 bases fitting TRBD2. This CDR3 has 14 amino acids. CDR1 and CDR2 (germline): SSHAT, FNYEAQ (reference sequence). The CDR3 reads CASSSLVGGETQYF. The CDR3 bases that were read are TGTGCTAGCAGCTCCCTAGTGGGGGGGGAGACC.

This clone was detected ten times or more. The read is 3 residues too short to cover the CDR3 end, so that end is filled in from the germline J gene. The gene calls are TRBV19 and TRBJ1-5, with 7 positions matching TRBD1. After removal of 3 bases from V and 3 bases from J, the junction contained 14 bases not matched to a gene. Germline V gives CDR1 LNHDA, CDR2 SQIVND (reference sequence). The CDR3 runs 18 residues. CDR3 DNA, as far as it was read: TGTGCCAGTAGTATGTTACTATTCTCGGGACAGCCCAATCAGCCC. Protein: CASSMLLFSGQPNQP. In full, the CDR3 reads CASSMLLFSGQPNQPQHF.

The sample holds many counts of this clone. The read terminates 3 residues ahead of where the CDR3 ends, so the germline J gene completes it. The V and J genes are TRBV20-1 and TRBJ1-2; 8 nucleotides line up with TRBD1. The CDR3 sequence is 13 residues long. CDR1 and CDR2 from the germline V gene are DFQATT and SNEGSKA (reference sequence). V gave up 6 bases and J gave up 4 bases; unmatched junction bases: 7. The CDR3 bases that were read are TGCAGTGCCATCAGGGGGCTCGGCTATGGC. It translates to CSAIRGLGYG. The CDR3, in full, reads CSAIRGLGYGYTF.

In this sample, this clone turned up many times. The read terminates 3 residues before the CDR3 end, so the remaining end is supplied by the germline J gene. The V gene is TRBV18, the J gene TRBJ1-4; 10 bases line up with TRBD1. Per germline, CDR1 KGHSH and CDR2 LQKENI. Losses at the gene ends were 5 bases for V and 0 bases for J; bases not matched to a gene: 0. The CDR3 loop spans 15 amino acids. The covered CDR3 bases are TGTGCCAGCTCAGGACAGGGGGCAACTAATGAAAAA. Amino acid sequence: CASSGQGATNEK. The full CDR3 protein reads CASSGQGATNEKLFF. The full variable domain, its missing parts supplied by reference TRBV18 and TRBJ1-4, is NAGVMQNPRHLVRRRGQEARLRCSPMKGHSHVYWYRQLPEEGLKFMVYLQKENIIDESGMPKERFSAEFPKEGPSILRIQQVVRGDSAAYFCASSGQGATNEKLFFGSGTQLSVL.

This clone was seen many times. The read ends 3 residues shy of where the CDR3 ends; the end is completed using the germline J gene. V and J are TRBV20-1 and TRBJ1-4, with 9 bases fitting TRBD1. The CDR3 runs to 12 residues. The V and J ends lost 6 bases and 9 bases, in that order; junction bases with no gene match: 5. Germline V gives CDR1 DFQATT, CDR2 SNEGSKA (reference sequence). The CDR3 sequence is CSAYGQGKKLFF. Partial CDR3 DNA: TGCAGTGCGTATGGACAGGGGAAAAAA.

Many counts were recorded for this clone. CDR3 residues: CASSLGSPTAGNTIYF. The CDR3 bases that were read are TGCGCCAGCAGCTTGGGCTCTCCCACGGCTGGAAACACC. This chain connects TRBV5-1 to TRBJ1-3; no firm D call. The read terminates 3 residues before the CDR3 end, so the remaining end is supplied by the germline J gene. V dropped 0 bases and J dropped 2 bases, with 12 bases sitting between them. CDR3 length: 16 amino acids. In germline, CDR1 is SGHRS, CDR2 YFSETQ.

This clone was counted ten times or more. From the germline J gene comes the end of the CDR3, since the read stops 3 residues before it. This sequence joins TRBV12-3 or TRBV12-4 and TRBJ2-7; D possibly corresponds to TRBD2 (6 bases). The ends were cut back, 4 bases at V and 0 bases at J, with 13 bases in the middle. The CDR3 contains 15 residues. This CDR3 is CASSSEGSPSYEQYF. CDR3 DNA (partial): TGTGCCAGCAGTTCGGAGGGCTCCCCCTCCTACGAG.

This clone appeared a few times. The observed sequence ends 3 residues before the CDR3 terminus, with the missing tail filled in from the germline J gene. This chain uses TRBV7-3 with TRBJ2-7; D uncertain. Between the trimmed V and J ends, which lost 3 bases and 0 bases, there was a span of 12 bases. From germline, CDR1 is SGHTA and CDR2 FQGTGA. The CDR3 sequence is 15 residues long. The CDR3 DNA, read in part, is TGTGCCAGCAGCTTTTCTCCGGGTCCCTCCTACGAG. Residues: CASSFSPGPSYE. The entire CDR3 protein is CASSFSPGPSYEQYF.

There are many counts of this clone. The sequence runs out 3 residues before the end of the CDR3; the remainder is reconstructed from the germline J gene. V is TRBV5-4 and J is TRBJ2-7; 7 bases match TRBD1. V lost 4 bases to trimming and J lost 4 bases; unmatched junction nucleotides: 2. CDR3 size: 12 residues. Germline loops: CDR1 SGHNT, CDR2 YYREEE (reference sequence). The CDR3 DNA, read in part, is TGTGCCAGCAGCGAACAGGGGTACGAG. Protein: CASSEQGYE. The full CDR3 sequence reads CASSEQGYEQYF.

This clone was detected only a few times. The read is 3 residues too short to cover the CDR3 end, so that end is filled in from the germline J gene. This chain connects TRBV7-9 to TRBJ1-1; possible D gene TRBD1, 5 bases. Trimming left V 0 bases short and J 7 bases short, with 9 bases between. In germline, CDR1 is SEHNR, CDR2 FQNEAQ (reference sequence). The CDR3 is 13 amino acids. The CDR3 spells CASSLALDSEAFF. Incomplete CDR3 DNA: TGTGCCAGCAGCTTAGCGCTTGACAGTGAA.

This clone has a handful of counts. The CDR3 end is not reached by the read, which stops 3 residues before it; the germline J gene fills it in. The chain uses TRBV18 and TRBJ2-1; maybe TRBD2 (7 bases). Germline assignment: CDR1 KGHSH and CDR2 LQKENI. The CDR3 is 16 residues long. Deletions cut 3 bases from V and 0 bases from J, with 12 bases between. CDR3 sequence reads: CASSPGGQGSYNEQFF. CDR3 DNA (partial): TGTGCCAGCTCACCCGGGGGGCAGGGCTCCTACAATGAG. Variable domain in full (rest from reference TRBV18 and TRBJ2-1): NAGVMQNPRHLVRRRGQEARLRCSPMKGHSHVYWYRQLPEEGLKFMVYLQKENIIDESGMPKERFSAEFPKEGPSILRIQQVVRGDSAAYFCASSPGGQGSYNEQFFGPGTRLTVL.

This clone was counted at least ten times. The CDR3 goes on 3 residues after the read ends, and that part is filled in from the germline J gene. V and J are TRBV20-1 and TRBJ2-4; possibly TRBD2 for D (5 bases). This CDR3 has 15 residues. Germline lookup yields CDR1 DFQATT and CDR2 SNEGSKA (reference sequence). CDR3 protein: CSARLALGSQETQYF. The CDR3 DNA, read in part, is TGCAGTGCTAGACTAGCCCTTGGCAGCCAAGAGACT.

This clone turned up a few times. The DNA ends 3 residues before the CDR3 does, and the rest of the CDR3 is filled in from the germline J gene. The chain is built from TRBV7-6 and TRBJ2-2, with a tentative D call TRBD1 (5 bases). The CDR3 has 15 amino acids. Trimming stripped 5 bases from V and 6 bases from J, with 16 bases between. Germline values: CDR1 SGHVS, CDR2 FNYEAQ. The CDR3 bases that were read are TGTGCCAGCAGCCCAGCGATAGGGGTCTCCGGGGAG. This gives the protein CASSPAIGVSGE. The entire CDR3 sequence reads CASSPAIGVSGELFF. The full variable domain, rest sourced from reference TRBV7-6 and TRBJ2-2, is GAGVSQSPRYKVTKRGQDVALRCDPISGHVSLYWYRQALGQGPEFLTYFNYEAQQDKSGLPNDRFSAERPEGSISTLTIQRTEQRDSAMYRCASSPAIGVSGELFFGEGSRLTVL.

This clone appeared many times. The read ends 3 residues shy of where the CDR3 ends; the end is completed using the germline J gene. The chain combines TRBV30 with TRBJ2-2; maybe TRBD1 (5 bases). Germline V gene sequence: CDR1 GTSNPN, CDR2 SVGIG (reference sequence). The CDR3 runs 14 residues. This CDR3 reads CAWSGRETNEKLFF. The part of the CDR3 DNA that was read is TGTGCCTGGAGTGGCAGGGAAACTAATGAAAAG.

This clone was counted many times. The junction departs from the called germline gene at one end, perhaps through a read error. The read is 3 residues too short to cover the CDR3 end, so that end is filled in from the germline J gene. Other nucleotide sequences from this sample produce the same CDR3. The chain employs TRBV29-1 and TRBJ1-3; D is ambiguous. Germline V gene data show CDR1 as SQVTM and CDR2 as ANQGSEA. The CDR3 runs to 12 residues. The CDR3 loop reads CSVGTDGNTIYF. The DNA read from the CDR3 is TGCAGCGTTGGTACAGATGGAAACACA.

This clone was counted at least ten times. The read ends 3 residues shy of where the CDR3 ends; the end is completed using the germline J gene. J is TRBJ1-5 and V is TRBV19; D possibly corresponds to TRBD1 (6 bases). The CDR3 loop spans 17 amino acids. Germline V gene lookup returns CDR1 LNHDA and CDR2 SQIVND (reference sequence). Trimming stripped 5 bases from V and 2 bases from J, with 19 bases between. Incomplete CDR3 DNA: TGTGCCAGTAGTGCCCTCTTGACAGGTTATGGCAATCAGCCC. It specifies CASSALLTGYGNQP. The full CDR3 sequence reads CASSALLTGYGNQPQHF.

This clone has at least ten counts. The DNA read from the CDR3 is TGTGCCAGTAGCCTCCGGGACAGGGGATTTGAAAAG. It encodes CASSLRDRGFEK. The entire CDR3 protein is CASSLRDRGFEKLFF. This chain links TRBV19 with TRBJ2-2; TRBD1 agrees at 10 bases. The read stops 3 residues short of the end of the CDR3; the missing end is completed from the germline J gene. The CDR3 has 15 amino acids. Germline values: CDR1 LNHDA, CDR2 SQIVND (reference sequence).

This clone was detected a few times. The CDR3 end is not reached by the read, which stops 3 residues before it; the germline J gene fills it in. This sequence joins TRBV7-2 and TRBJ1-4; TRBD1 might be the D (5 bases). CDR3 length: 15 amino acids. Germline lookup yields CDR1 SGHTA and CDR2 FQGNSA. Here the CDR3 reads CASSLATADNSPLFF. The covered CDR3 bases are TGTGCCAGCAGCTTAGCGACAGCAGATAATTCACCA.

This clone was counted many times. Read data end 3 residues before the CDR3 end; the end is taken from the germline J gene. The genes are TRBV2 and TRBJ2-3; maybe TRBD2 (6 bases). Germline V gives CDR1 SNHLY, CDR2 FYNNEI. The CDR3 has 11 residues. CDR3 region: CASSQLATQYF. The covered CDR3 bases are TGTGCCAGCAGCCAACTAGCAACG.

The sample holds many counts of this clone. This chain's CDR3 is CASSFSGGEYTGELFF. The part of the CDR3 DNA that was read is TGTGCCAGCAGTTTTTCGGGGGGGGAGTACACCGGGGAG. J is TRBJ2-2 and V is TRBV12-3 or TRBV12-4, with 8 bases lining up with TRBD2. Read coverage stops 3 residues before the CDR3 terminus; the germline J gene supplies the remainder. V lost 3 bases to trimming and J lost 3 bases; unmatched junction nucleotides: 6. This CDR3 has 16 amino acids.

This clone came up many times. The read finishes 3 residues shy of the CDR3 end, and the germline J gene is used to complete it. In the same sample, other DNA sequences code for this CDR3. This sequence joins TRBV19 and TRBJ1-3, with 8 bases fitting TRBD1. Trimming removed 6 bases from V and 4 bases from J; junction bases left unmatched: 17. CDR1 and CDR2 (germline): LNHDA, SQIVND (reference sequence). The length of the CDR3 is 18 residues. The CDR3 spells CASSPRGQAKGGGNTIYF. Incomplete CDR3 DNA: TGTGCCAGTAGCCCCCGGGGACAGGCCAAAGGGGGCGGAAACACC.

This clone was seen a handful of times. CDR3 sequence reads: CASSLEGGSYDYTF. The sequenced part of the CDR3 DNA is TGTGCCAGCAGCTTAGAAGGGGGCTCCTACGAC. The J gene is TRBJ1-2, the V gene TRBV7-9; 7 bases agree with TRBD1. The missing CDR3 end, 3 residues past where the read stops, is filled in from the germline J gene. This CDR3 spans 14 amino acids. The germline CDR1 and CDR2 sequences are SEHNR and FQNEAQ (reference sequence).